Listed below are T cell receptor beta chains from one sample, sequenced in a study of regulatory T cells in long-lasting Graves disease. One entry per CDR3 protein, called by TCRdb with MiXCR from the multiplex PCR reads. The sample has about 560,000 distinct CDR3 sequences, 16% seen once. In addition, the sample was reused for a study of T cells in Graves' hyperthyroidism and ophthalmopathy.

The sequences come from peripheral blood mononuclear cells (PBMCs), collected at new diagnosis, from a patient treated with antithyroid drugs. The receptor source for this set is a man aged 18-30 years with Graves disease. The CDR3 runs from the conserved cysteine through the conserved F or W. Fields, in order: D gene, CDR3 length, J gene, V gene, clone size, CDR3 DNA, CDR3 protein. D genes are given only for firm matches. Part of the rows lack a size; the others show once, few, many or a class for expanded clones.

NA	16	TRBJ2-6	TRBV4-1	NA	TGCGCCAGCAGCCAAGAATGGGGCTCTGGGGCCAACGTCCTGACTTTC	CASSQEWGSGANVLTF
NA	15	TRBJ2-5	TRBV4-1	NA	TGCGCCAGCAGCCAAGGGACCGCCTTGGAAGAGACCCAGTACTTC	CASSQGTALEETQYF
NA	12	TRBJ1-1	TRBV12-3/TRBV12-4	many	TGTGCCAGCAGCTTACCAGGGACCCGAGCTTTCTTT	CASSLPGTRAFF
NA	12	TRBJ2-7	TRBV20-1	few	TGCAGTGCAACGGACACCTCCTACGAGCAGTACTTC	CSATDTSYEQYF
NA	13	TRBJ2-7	TRBV7-8	many	TGTGCCAGCGGTAGCGGAATCGCTTACGAGCAGTACTTC	CASGSGIAYEQYF
NA	16	TRBJ1-4	TRBV5-1	few	TGCGCCAGCACCAAGGGGGGGGGCGCTAATAATGAAAAACTGTTTTTT	CASTKGGGANNEKLFF
TRBD2	16	TRBJ2-1	TRBV11-1	many	TGTGCCAGCAGCTTAGGCCGGACGGGAGGGCCACGGGAGCAGTTCTTC	CASSLGRTGGPREQFF
NA	16	TRBJ2-3	TRBV12-3/TRBV12-4	many	TGTGCCAGCAGTTTAGGGTCGGGCCCAAACATAGATACGCAGTATTTT	CASSLGSGPNIDTQYF
NA	13	TRBJ2-1	TRBV24-1	NA	TGTGCCACCAGTAATCCGGGTAACAATGAGCAGTTCTTC	CATSNPGNNEQFF
NA	13	TRBJ1-2	TRBV11-2	many	TGTGCCAGCAGCTTAGAGGCAGGGAGGAGCTACACCTTC	CASSLEAGRSYTF
TRBD1	14	TRBJ1-1	TRBV20-1	many	TGCAGTGCTAGAATTGGCACAGGGGTAACTGAAGCTTTCTTT	CSARIGTGVTEAFF
TRBD2	14	TRBJ2-5	TRBV2	few	TGTGCCATCCCGAGGACTAGCGTTAGGGAGACCCAGTACTTC	CAIPRTSVRETQYF
TRBD2	15	TRBJ2-7	TRBV7-2	NA	TGTGCCAGCAGCGTAATAGCGGGAGGATCCTACGAGCAGTACTTC	CASSVIAGGSYEQYF
TRBD1	14	TRBJ2-4	TRBV19	NA	TGTGCCAGTAGTACTGGGACAGGGTCGAACATTCAGTACTTC	CASSTGTGSNIQYF
NA	12	TRBJ2-1	TRBV18	NA	TGTGCCAGCTCACCACCAGACGGGGGACAGTTCTTC	CASSPPDGGQFF
NA	14	TRBJ1-1	TRBV9	NA	TGTGCCAGCAGCGTAGATCAGGAACACACTGAAGCTTTCTTT	CASSVDQEHTEAFF
NA	14	TRBJ1-5	TRBV9	NA	TGTGCCAGCAGCGTAGGAGGGGAGGGTCAGCCCCAGCATTTT	CASSVGGEGQPQHF
NA	14	TRBJ1-1	TRBV18	many	TGTGCCAGCTCACCTCTGGGCACCGGCACTGAAGCTTTCTTT	CASSPLGTGTEAFF
TRBD1	16	TRBJ2-2	TRBV5-5	many	TGTGCCAGCAGCTTTCGGGCAGGGGGATCCACCGGGGAGCTGTTTTTT	CASSFRAGGSTGELFF
TRBD2	16	TRBJ2-1	TRBV6-1	few	TGTGCCAGCAGTGGACTACTAGCGGGAGAGGGGAATGAGCAGTTCTTC	CASSGLLAGEGNEQFF
NA	12	TRBJ1-1	TRBV30	many	TGTGCCTGGGGACGGTTGAACACTGAAGCTTTCTTT	CAWGRLNTEAFF
TRBD2	16	TRBJ2-5	TRBV19	NA	TGTGCCAGTAGTCCATATGGCGGGAGAAGGAGAGAGACCCAGTACTTC	CASSPYGGRRRETQYF
TRBD2	16	TRBJ2-1	TRBV6-1	many	TGTGCCAGCAGACTAGGGACTAGCGGGAGTGCTTATGAGCAGTTCTTC	CASRLGTSGSAYEQFF
NA	15	TRBJ2-5	TRBV4-1	NA	TGCGCCAGCAGCCAACCATCGAGCACCTTGGGGGCCCAGTACTTC	CASSQPSSTLGAQYF